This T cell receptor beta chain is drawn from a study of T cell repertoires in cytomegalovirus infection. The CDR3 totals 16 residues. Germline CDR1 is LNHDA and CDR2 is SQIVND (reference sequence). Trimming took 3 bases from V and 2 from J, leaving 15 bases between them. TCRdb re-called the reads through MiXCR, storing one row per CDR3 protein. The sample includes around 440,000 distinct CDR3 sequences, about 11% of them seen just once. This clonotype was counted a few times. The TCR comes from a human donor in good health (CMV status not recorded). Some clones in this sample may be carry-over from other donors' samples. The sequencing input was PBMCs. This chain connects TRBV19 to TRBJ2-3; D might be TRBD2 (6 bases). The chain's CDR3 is CASSIRDSRPTDTQYF. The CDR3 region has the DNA TGTGCCAGTAGTATCCGGGACTCCCGTCCCACAGATACGCAGTATTTT.